Presented here are 2 T cell receptor beta chains from one specimen sequenced in a study of Ad26.COV2.S vaccination and SARS-CoV-2 variants. Treatment denoted: about 20 received Ad26.COV2.S at low or high dose, single or two shots; about 5 received placebo; per-sample allocation not given. Material that was analyzed had been drawn on day 63 after the first vaccine or placebo injection. The table came from immunoSEQ multiplex PCR; TCRdb's copy has only in-frame clones and leaves some out. The data show about 390,000 clones, 88% seen once. The material sequenced was peripheral blood, taken in a trial of Ad26.COV2.S vaccine versus placebo. The receptor set was obtained from a person aged 18-65 years who received the Ad26.COV2.S COVID-19 vaccine or a placebo.

The genes are TRBV19 and TRBJ1-5, with D possibly matching TRBD1 (6 bases). The V end was cut by 2 bases, the J end by 3 bases, with 8 bases between. CDR1 is LNHDA and CDR2 is SQIVND in the germline V gene (reference sequence). CDR3 size: 14 residues. The DNA for the CDR3 is TGTGCCAGTAGTATAAGGGGGGTCAATCAGCCCCAGCATTTT. Translating gives CASSIRGVNQPQHF.

V is TRBV4-1 and J is TRBJ2-3; D is possibly TRBD2 (7 bases). Germline CDR1 is MGHRA and CDR2 is YSYEKL. The CDR3 runs 14 residues. Trimming took 4 bases from V and 1 from J, leaving 9 bases between them. CDR3 nucleotide sequence: TGCGCCAGCAGCCCGGGGGGCGGCACAGATACGCAGTATTTT. As protein: CASSPGGGTDTQYF.